The 9 T cell receptor beta chains in this list originate from one sample, sequenced in a study of Tregs in tolerant kidney transplant recipients. Clones were sequenced by immunoSEQ multiplex PCR, and TCRdb holds only the in-frame ones, with some missing. The sample consists of 60,000 to 95,000 clones, around 98% of them appearing once. The material was CD4+ T cells from blood, obtained before the transplant. The source is a human donor who received a combined kidney and bone marrow transplant.

The V and J genes are TRBV12-5 and TRBJ2-7; D is unresolved. CDR3 size: 13 residues. V was shortened by 1 base and J by 7 bases, with 11 bases between the two germline ends. Germline values: CDR1 LGHNT, CDR2 FRNRAP. The CDR3 DNA reads TGTGCTAGTGGTTTGGCACTTCAGGTGGAGCAGTACTTC. Translated, it gives CASGLALQVEQYF. The variable domain in full, with the rest retrieved from reference TRBV12-5 and TRBJ2-7, is DARVTQTPRHKVTEMGQEVTMRCQPILGHNTVFWYRQTMMQGLELLAYFRNRAPLDDSGMPKDRFSAEMPDATLATLKIQPSEPRDSAVYFCASGLALQVEQYFGPGTRLTVT.

J is TRBJ1-4 and V is TRBV9; TRBD1 aligns across 7 bases. With 0 bases clipped from V and 4 bases from J, the junction kept 6 bases outside the gene matches. The CDR3 is made up of 16 amino acids. Germline V CDR1 and CDR2: SGDLS, YYNGEE. CDR3 loop: CASSVGDRAFNEKLFF. The DNA of the CDR3 is TGTGCCAGCAGCGTAGGAGACAGGGCCTTTAATGAAAAACTGTTTTTT.

The chain links TRBV5-1 to TRBJ2-3; D is possibly TRBD2 (5 bases). V lost 1 base, J lost 0 bases, and 9 bases lay in between. The CDR3 has 15 amino acids. Germline lookup yields CDR1 SGHRS and CDR2 YFSETQ. In DNA, the CDR3 is TGCGCCAGCAGCTTGTCAAGCGGAAGCACAGATACGCAGTATTTT. It is translated as CASSLSSGSTDTQYF. Combining the CDR3 with reference TRBV5-1 and TRBJ2-3 gives the whole variable domain KAGVTQTPRYLIKTRGQQVTLSCSPISGHRSVSWYQQTPGQGLQFLFEYFSETQRNKGNFPGRFSGRQFSNSRSEMNVSTLELGDSALYLCASSLSSGSTDTQYFGPGTRLTVL.

The genes are TRBV7-2 and TRBJ2-1, with TRBD2 matching 13 bases. The trim removed 1 base at V and 5 bases at J, leaving 11 bases unmatched. CDR3 length equals 19 residues. Per the germline V gene, CDR1 is SGHTA and CDR2 is FQGNSA. Written as DNA, the CDR3 is TGTGCCAGCAGCTTAGATGGGACTAGCGGGAAGTTTGGGAACAATGAGCAGTTCTTC. It encodes CASSLDGTSGKFGNNEQFF.

V usage is TRBV5-1 and J usage is TRBJ2-3, with 10 bases fitting TRBD2. V lost 1 base to trimming and J lost 0 bases; unmatched junction nucleotides: 5. Germline V gene data show CDR1 as SGHRS and CDR2 as YFSETQ. The length of the CDR3 is 17 residues. CDR3 coding DNA: TGCGCCAGCAGCTTGCTGGCTAGCGGGGGAAGCACAGATACGCAGTATTTT. The encoded protein is CASSLLASGGSTDTQYF.

The J gene is TRBJ2-3, the V gene TRBV10-3, with TRBD1 identical over 8 bases. CDR1 and CDR2 from the germline V gene are ENHRY and SYGVKD. This CDR3 comprises 15 residues. V lost 7 bases to trimming and J lost 0 bases; unmatched junction nucleotides: 6. CDR3 coding DNA: TGTGCCATCAATTCAGGGGGCGCGAGCACAGATACGCAGTATTTT. This sequence encodes CAINSGGASTDTQYF.

This rearrangement joins TRBV4-1 to TRBJ1-3; 10 nucleotides line up with TRBD1. CDR1 and CDR2 (germline): MGHRA, YSYEKL. Unmatched junction bases numbered 13, after V lost 4 bases and J lost 1 base. This CDR3 has 19 amino acids. The CDR3 nucleotides are TGCGCCAGCAGCCTGTCCGTGACAGGGGGCGTTATATCTGGAAACACCATATATTTT. Protein product: CASSLSVTGGVISGNTIYF.

This sequence joins TRBV5-1 and TRBJ2-3; D might be TRBD2 (5 bases). This CDR3 has 14 residues. Looked up from germline, CDR1 is SGHRS and CDR2 is YFSETQ. V lost 0 bases and J 6 bases, leaving 11 bases between the germline ends. This CDR3 is CASSLARGEDTQYF. The CDR3 bases are TGCGCCAGCAGCTTGGCTCGGGGTGAGGATACGCAGTATTTT. The whole variable domain, remainder taken from reference TRBV5-1 and TRBJ2-3, is KAGVTQTPRYLIKTRGQQVTLSCSPISGHRSVSWYQQTPGQGLQFLFEYFSETQRNKGNFPGRFSGRQFSNSRSEMNVSTLELGDSALYLCASSLARGEDTQYFGPGTRLTVL.

The V call is TRBV6-1, the J call TRBJ1-5; D might be TRBD1 (5 bases). Germline-derived CDR1 and CDR2 are MNHNS and SASEGT. The V end lost 0 bases, the J end lost 5 bases, and 11 bases lay between the germline ends. The CDR3 consists of 15 residues. The CDR3 here is CASSEALRGDQPQHF. CDR3 bases: TGTGCCAGCAGTGAAGCGCTTCGGGGGGATCAGCCCCAGCATTTT.